This T cell receptor beta chain came from a study of cytomegalovirus exposure and HLA in healthy donors. The assay was immunoSEQ multiplex PCR, and TCRdb's table has in-frame clones only and misses some. The sample gives approximately 59,000 clones, 93% of which show up once; 1.5% to 2% is in the top ten. CDR3 length: 13 residues. Trimming pared 7 bases from V and 7 bases from J, leaving 13 bases between. In germline, CDR1 is MNHEY, CDR2 SMNVEV (reference sequence). This sequence originates from a woman in her late teens or twenties in good health and CMV-seropositive. The sequencing sample was made of PBMCs. The chain joins TRBV27 to TRBJ2-2, with D perhaps matching TRBD1 (6 bases). The CDR3 DNA follows: TGTGCCAGCAACCCCCAGGGGAACGGGGAGCTGTTTTTT. Protein sequence: CASNPQGNGELFF.